Listed below are T cell receptor beta chains from one sample, sequenced in a study of identical twins. Each CDR3 protein gets one entry after TCRdb re-called the 5' RACE reads with MiXCR. The sample includes under 250,000 distinct CDR3 sequences, approximately 9% of them seen just once. Sequencing input: memory (CD45RO+) T cells sorted from blood. Every receptor here comes from a woman aged 18-35 years in good health. CDR3s include the opening cysteine and the closing phenylalanine or tryptophan. D genes are given only for firm matches. Clone size, where shown, is once, few, many, or a class for clones that have expanded.

TRBV7-2,13,-,TRBJ2-3,-,TGTGCCAGCAGCTATACGGGCACAGATACGCAGTATTTT,CASSYTGTDTQYF
TRBV7-9,14,-,TRBJ2-1,-,TGTGCCAGCAGCTTACCAGGGTCCGGAAAGGCTCCGTTCTTC,CASSLPGSGKAPFF
TRBV20-1,16,-,TRBJ1-3,-,TGCAGTGCTAGAGATCGGGGCCGGAGGACTGGAAACACCATATATTTT,CSARDRGRRTGNTIYF
TRBV9,12,-,TRBJ1-1,-,TGTGCCAGCAGCGTAACGAACACTGAAGCTTTCTTT,CASSVTNTEAFF
TRBV12-3/TRBV12-4,12,-,TRBJ1-4,few,TGTGCCAGCAGCCCCGGAGGCAGGAAACTGTTTTTT,CASSPGGRKLFF
TRBV12-3/TRBV12-4,13,-,TRBJ2-1,many,TGTGCCAGCAGTTTTAGTAGTCACAATGAGCAGTTCTTC,CASSFSSHNEQFF
TRBV12-3/TRBV12-4,14,-,TRBJ2-2,many,TGTGCCAGCATAGACAGAACTAACACCGGGGAGCTGTTTTTT,CASIDRTNTGELFF
TRBV14,15,TRBD2,TRBJ2-1,few,TGTGCCAGCAGCCAAGGGACTAGCACTGCCAATGAGCAGTTCTTC,CASSQGTSTANEQFF
TRBV5-5,14,-,TRBJ1-1,-,TGTGCCAGGAGCCCTGGTCCCGACTACACTGAAGCTTTCTTT,CARSPGPDYTEAFF
TRBV7-9,14,-,TRBJ2-5,-,TGTGCCAGCAGCTTAGAATCCACCCAAGAGACCCAGTACTTC,CASSLESTQETQYF
TRBV25-1,13,-,TRBJ2-7,few,TGTGCCAGCAGGAGACAGGCGTCCTACGAGCAGTACTTC,CASRRQASYEQYF
TRBV3-1,13,TRBD1,TRBJ2-3,many,TGTGCCAGCAGCCAAGTACAGGGGGATACGCAGTATTTT,CASSQVQGDTQYF
TRBV20-1,13,TRBD2,TRBJ2-5,-,TGCAGTGCTGCGACTAGCGGTAAAGAGACCCAGTACTTC,CSAATSGKETQYF
TRBV18,14,-,TRBJ2-1,many,TGTGCCAGCTCACCGATCGACTCCTACAATGAGCAGTTCTTC,CASSPIDSYNEQFF
TRBV20-1,12,-,TRBJ2-7,-,TGCAGTGCCTACAGGGCCCCCTACGAGCAGTACTTC,CSAYRAPYEQYF
TRBV2,15,-,TRBJ2-3,many,TGTGCCAGCAGTGAAAGTTCCTCCCGCACAGATACGCAGTATTTT,CASSESSSRTDTQYF
TRBV12-5,12,-,TRBJ2-7,-,TGTGCTAGTGGCTGGGCTGTCGACGAGCAGTACTTC,CASGWAVDEQYF
TRBV6-1,13,TRBD2,TRBJ2-4,few,TGTGCCAGCAGTGATCAGGGAGGGTACATTCAGTACTTC,CASSDQGGYIQYF
TRBV11-1,14,-,TRBJ1-1,-,TGTGCCAGCATAGGGGTGGGCATGAACACTGAAGCTTTCTTT,CASIGVGMNTEAFF
TRBV14,13,-,TRBJ1-2,many,TGTGCCAGCAGCCCGAGGGGGTACTATGGCTACACCTTC,CASSPRGYYGYTF
TRBV2,14,-,TRBJ2-3,-,TGTGCCAGCAGTGAAGTCCCCGGGACAGATACGCAGTATTTT,CASSEVPGTDTQYF
TRBV18,15,-,TRBJ2-5,few,TGTGCCAGCTCACCACAGGCGGGGATACAAGAGACCCAGTACTTC,CASSPQAGIQETQYF
TRBV30,14,-,TRBJ2-7,-,TGTGCCTGGAGTGGCATTGGGCAGCCCTACGAGCTGTACTTC,CAWSGIGQPYELYF
TRBV24-1,15,-,TRBJ2-1,-,TGTGCCACCAGTGCCGGCGCACCCTCCTACAATGAGCAGTTCTTC,CATSAGAPSYNEQFF
TRBV29-1,15,TRBD1,TRBJ2-5,-,TGCAGCGTTGAAAGGTTGGGACAGGGACGAGGGACCCAGTACTTC,CSVERLGQGRGTQYF
TRBV20-1,15,-,TRBJ2-1,few,TGCAGTGTCCCCCTACTGGGGCTAGCGTACAATGAGCAGTTCTTC,CSVPLLGLAYNEQFF
TRBV9,16,TRBD1,TRBJ2-2,few,TGTGCCAGCAGCGTGACAGGGGGTTTGAGCACCGGGGAGCTGTTTTTT,CASSVTGGLSTGELFF
TRBV5-1,12,-,TRBJ2-3,many,TGCGCCAGCAGCTTGGCGTTCGACACGCAGTATTTT,CASSLAFDTQYF